The rows below give T cell receptor beta chains drawn from one sample of a study of beta chain features in type 1 diabetes. Sequenced by immunoSEQ multiplex PCR; TCRdb stores in-frame clones only, minus some. In the table there are around 330,000 clones, about 11% of which are singletons. Sequencing input: naive CD4+ T cells from blood. These receptor sequences come from a woman aged 25 to 45 in good health. The CDR3 runs from the conserved cysteine through the conserved F or W. The order of the fields is D gene, V gene, J gene, clone size, CDR3 protein, CDR3 DNA. D genes are given only for firm matches. Some rows have no size entry. The others give once, few or many, or a class for an expanded clone.

D: TRBD2
V: TRBV27
J: TRBJ2-3
size: few
CDR3: CASTAFGLAGGRADTQYF
DNA: TGTGCCAGCACCGCCTTTGGGCTAGCGGGAGGCAGGGCAGATACGCAGTATTTT

D: .
V: TRBV4-3
J: TRBJ2-1
size: .
CDR3: CASSQEATSGLGSYNEQFF
DNA: TGCGCCAGCAGCCAAGAAGCAACGTCAGGGCTCGGCTCCTACAATGAGCAGTTCTTC

D: .
V: TRBV30
J: TRBJ1-5
size: .
CDR3: CAWSRDTFNQPQHF
DNA: TGTGCCTGGAGTAGGGACACCTTCAATCAGCCCCAGCATTTT

D: TRBD1
V: TRBV28
J: TRBJ2-7
size: .
CDR3: CASSGQGESDYEQYF
DNA: TGTGCCAGCAGCGGACAGGGGGAGTCGGACTACGAGCAGTACTTC

D: .
V: TRBV29-1
J: TRBJ2-7
size: .
CDR3: CSVVTGSYEQYF
DNA: TGCAGCGTGGTGACAGGCTCCTACGAGCAGTACTTC

D: TRBD1
V: TRBV29-1
J: TRBJ1-5
size: few
CDR3: CSVGQYSNQPQHF
DNA: TGCAGCGTGGGACAGTATAGCAATCAGCCCCAGCATTTT

D: .
V: TRBV5-6
J: TRBJ2-7
size: .
CDR3: CASSLLGQSSSYEQYF
DNA: TGTGCCAGCAGCTTGTTGGGCCAGTCAAGCTCCTACGAGCAGTACTTC

D: .
V: TRBV5-4
J: TRBJ2-2
size: .
CDR3: CASSLATGRDTGELFF
DNA: TGTGCCAGCAGCTTGGCCACAGGGAGGGACACCGGGGAGCTGTTTTTT

D: TRBD1
V: TRBV6-6
J: TRBJ2-1
size: .
CDR3: CASSYSGTGDYNEQFF
DNA: TGTGCCAGCAGTTATTCCGGGACAGGGGATTACAATGAGCAGTTCTTC

D: TRBD1
V: TRBV5-1
J: TRBJ2-7
size: .
CDR3: CASSVNGQGTYEQYF
DNA: TGCGCCAGCAGCGTTAATGGACAGGGGACCTACGAGCAGTACTTC

D: .
V: TRBV7-9
J: TRBJ1-4
size: .
CDR3: CASSKQGEEKLFF
DNA: TGTGCCAGCAGCAAACAGGGCGAAGAAAAACTGTTTTTT

D: .
V: TRBV5-4
J: TRBJ2-7
size: .
CDR3: CASSFLAGGEQYF
DNA: TGTGCCAGCAGCTTTCTTGCGGGTGGGGAGCAGTACTTC

D: TRBD2
V: TRBV4-3
J: TRBJ2-3
size: .
CDR3: CASSLGLAGVTDTQYF
DNA: TGCGCCAGCAGCCTGGGACTAGCGGGAGTGACAGATACGCAGTATTTT

D: .
V: TRBV20-1
J: TRBJ2-7
size: .
CDR3: CSAGQTYEQYF
DNA: TGCAGCGCGGGACAGACCTACGAGCAGTACTTC

D: .
V: TRBV11-3
J: TRBJ2-3
size: .
CDR3: CASSASGFRSDTQYF
DNA: TGTGCCAGCAGCGCCTCCGGCTTCAGGTCAGATACGCAGTATTTT

D: .
V: TRBV29-1
J: TRBJ2-5
size: few
CDR3: CSVEYGHGETQYF
DNA: TGCAGCGTTGAATATGGACATGGGGAGACCCAGTACTTC

D: TRBD2
V: TRBV13
J: TRBJ2-1
size: few
CDR3: CASSRTSGQYNEQFF
DNA: TGTGCCAGCAGCCGGACTAGCGGGCAGTACAATGAGCAGTTCTTC

D: TRBD2
V: TRBV7-2
J: TRBJ2-1
size: .
CDR3: CASSQTSGQYNEQFF
DNA: TGTGCCAGCAGCCAGACTAGCGGCCAGTACAATGAGCAGTTCTTC

D: TRBD2
V: TRBV27
J: TRBJ2-7
size: few
CDR3: CASSSPGGRLEQYF
DNA: TGTGCCAGCAGTAGCCCCGGCGGGAGGCTCGAGCAGTACTTC

D: .
V: TRBV2
J: TRBJ2-2
size: .
CDR3: CASRIGTYNTGELFF
DNA: TGTGCCAGCAGAATCGGGACTTATAACACCGGGGAGCTGTTTTTT

D: .
V: TRBV18
J: TRBJ2-1
size: few
CDR3: CASSLQQASSYNEQFF
DNA: TGTGCCAGCTCACTGCAACAGGCTAGCTCCTACAATGAGCAGTTCTTC

D: TRBD2
V: TRBV9
J: TRBJ2-3
size: .
CDR3: CASSVAPTSGTHTQYF
DNA: TGTGCCAGCAGCGTAGCCCCGACTAGCGGGACACATACGCAGTATTTT

D: TRBD2
V: TRBV7-6
J: TRBJ2-7
size: few
CDR3: CASSRDYNYEQYF
DNA: TGTGCCAGCAGCCGGGACTACAACTACGAGCAGTACTTC

D: .
V: TRBV2
J: TRBJ2-3
size: .
CDR3: CASSGGPTDTQYF
DNA: TGTGCCAGCAGCGGAGGTCCCACAGATACGCAGTATTTT

D: .
V: TRBV11-3
J: TRBJ2-1
size: .
CDR3: CASSINNEQFF
DNA: TGTGCCAGCAGCATAAACAATGAGCAGTTCTTC

D: .
V: TRBV28
J: TRBJ2-7
size: few
CDR3: CAVQRSPGSYEQYF
DNA: TGTGCCGTCCAACGGTCCCCAGGCTCCTACGAGCAGTACTTC

D: TRBD1
V: TRBV7-9
J: TRBJ1-2
size: few
CDR3: CASSLVVTGGANYGYTF
DNA: TGTGCCAGCAGCTTAGTCGTGACAGGGGGCGCCAACTATGGCTACACCTTC

D: .
V: TRBV7-2
J: TRBJ1-1
size: .
CDR3: CASTFGVFGPEAFF
DNA: TGTGCCAGCACGTTCGGTGTTTTTGGGCCTGAAGCTTTCTTT

D: .
V: TRBV4-3
J: TRBJ2-1
size: few
CDR3: CASSQAPGNEQFF
DNA: TGCGCCAGCAGCCAAGCTCCCGGCAATGAGCAGTTCTTC

D: TRBD1
V: TRBV18
J: TRBJ1-2
size: .
CDR3: CASSVGQGDYGYTF
DNA: TGTGCCAGCTCAGTAGGACAGGGGGACTATGGCTACACCTTC

D: TRBD2
V: TRBV18
J: TRBJ2-2
size: .
CDR3: CASSPGTSGRRTGELFF
DNA: TGTGCCAGCTCACCCGGGACTAGCGGGAGAAGGACCGGGGAGCTGTTTTTT

D: .
V: TRBV4-1
J: TRBJ2-5
size: few
CDR3: CASSQDATGPWETQYF
DNA: TGCGCCAGCAGCCAAGATGCTACAGGGCCGTGGGAGACCCAGTACTTC

D: TRBD1
V: TRBV30
J: TRBJ1-5
size: many
CDR3: CAWSGQGESPQHF
DNA: TGTGCCTGGAGTGGACAGGGGGAGTCCCCCCAGCATTTT

D: .
V: TRBV27
J: TRBJ1-5
size: .
CDR3: CASSSVRGSNQPQHF
DNA: TGTGCCAGCAGTAGTGTAAGGGGTAGCAATCAGCCCCAGCATTTT

D: .
V: TRBV4-3
J: TRBJ2-3
size: .
CDR3: CASSQRFSDTQYF
DNA: TGCGCCAGCAGCCAACGGTTTTCAGATACGCAGTATTTT

D: .
V: TRBV6-9
J: TRBJ2-5
size: few
CDR3: CASPTRVSQETQYF
DNA: TGTGCCAGCCCAACCAGGGTTTCTCAAGAGACCCAGTACTTC

D: TRBD1
V: TRBV29-1
J: TRBJ2-7
size: few
CDR3: CSVHGTGGSYEQYF
DNA: TGCAGCGTTCACGGGACAGGGGGCTCCTACGAGCAGTACTTC

D: .
V: TRBV4-3
J: TRBJ2-1
size: .
CDR3: CASSQIGTTNEQFF
DNA: TGCGCCAGCAGCCAAATCGGGACAACCAATGAGCAGTTCTTC

D: TRBD2
V: TRBV7-2
J: TRBJ2-1
size: .
CDR3: CASSPASGSSYNEQFF
DNA: TGTGCCAGCAGCCCGGCTAGCGGGAGCTCCTACAATGAGCAGTTCTTC

D: TRBD2
V: TRBV7-9
J: TRBJ2-7
size: .
CDR3: CASSTGVVAGVREQYF
DNA: TGTGCCAGCAGCACCGGGGTGGTAGCGGGAGTCCGGGAGCAGTACTTC

D: TRBD2
V: TRBV28
J: TRBJ2-1
size: few
CDR3: CASRGASGRKYNEQFF
DNA: TGTGCCAGCAGGGGTGCTAGCGGGAGAAAGTACAATGAGCAGTTCTTC